This T cell receptor (beta chain) was recorded in a study of beta chain features in type 1 diabetes (dated by TCRdb to the late 2010s). For the wider study: No differences in mean age, gender distribution, total cell number or subset yield were found between patients and healthy donors. Naive and central memory subsets were obtained from all 30 or so donors, but regulatory and stem cell-like memory subsets were isolated from only 8 patients and roughly eight healthy donors. In the study, TCRB repertoires of sorted circulating CD4+ T cell subsets from recently diagnosed type 1 diabetes patients were compared with those of matched healthy donors. Across all samples, fewer than 110,000,000 sorted cells were examined, and cell number per subset correlated strongly with RNA yield. Results and caveats for the whole study, not just this receptor: PCR may preferentially amplify shorter templates, but because patient and control samples were amplified and corrected together, any resulting skew would affect both groups equally. Because the HLA sub-analyses included only small numbers of individuals, any influence of HLA type on TCRB rearrangement was left unresolved. Because cDNA was sequenced instead of genomic DNA, activated cells with high expression could be over-represented, although the groups did not differ in activation or CD3 levels. The naive, central memory and regulatory TCRB repertoires appeared to resemble one another more closely among patients than among healthy donors. Fewer insertions and more nucleotide deletions at VDJ recombination sites were observed in patients with type 1 diabetes, implying thymic rearrangement abnormalities. Type 1 diabetes patients showed a moderate but significant shortening of TCRB CDR3 length in all four CD4+ subsets.

The High Capacity cDNA Reverse Transcription Kit was used to reverse transcribe all of the isolated RNA, meaning that expressed TCRB transcripts were what got sequenced. Deep immunoSEQ sequencing was applied to naive, central memory and regulatory T cell samples, giving an average of around 3.8 million total reads per sample. Sorted cells were lysed in RLT buffer and RNA was extracted with DNase-treated RNeasy Micro or Mini kits, depending on cell number. Each cell subset was processed on its own to prevent cross-contamination, while patient and healthy donor samples were processed together. Using the immunoSEQ multiplex PCR, TCRB sequences were amplified from cDNA into 87-bp fragments spanning the CDR3 region. Sequencing of the amplicons was performed on the Illumina HiSeq platform. Regarding the original processing steps: PCR bias was computationally corrected using synthetic template baselines, reads within Hamming distance 2 were collapsed, and singletons that could not be merged were discarded. By aligning reads against IMGT, V, D and J genes, CDR3 length, and insertions or deletions at six rearrangement sites were assigned. Within each subset, clonotype counts were normalized to sorted cell number, after which true diversity and Gini coefficients were computed with the tcR R package. The overlap coefficient, calculated on TCRB nucleotide sequences, was used to measure repertoire sharing. Here the immuneACCESS table is served through TCRdb, limited to in-frame sequences with V and J called. Missing clones are a known gap in these copies; in checked studies unresolved V genes cover under half, and the rest lacks a known reason. That table supplies the V and J calls and clone size; D and trimming were determined from the DNA. A total of around 150,000 clones appear in this sample, about 7% of them only once. Roughly 1.4% of the sample is held by the ten biggest clonotypes.

Comment on this clone: What antigen it recognizes has not been identified. No much larger clone is present one base from it, and per-base qualities are unavailable.

Compared with germline, V lacks 2 bases and J lacks 4 bases; bases without a gene match: 10. CDR1 and CDR2, looked up from the germline V gene (reference sequence), are SEHNR and FQNEAQ. Taken from cysteine to phenylalanine, the CDR3 has 17 residues. Only the CDR3 DNA stays, 51 bases, in frame from base 1. A single peripheral blood draw of approximately 120 mL on average was collected from each donor into heparinised tubes. A BD FACSAria II and a panel including CD45RO, CCR7, CD25, CD127, CD95 and CD27 were used to sort naive, central memory, regulatory and stem cell-like memory CD4+ T cells. Every sorted population had a purity above 95%. PBMCs were isolated right away by Lymphoprep density gradient centrifugation and were stained directly, without culture. So that batch effects would be minimized, each experiment stained and sorted samples in pairs, pairing one healthy donor with one patient.

Recombination joined TRBV7-9 with TRBJ2-3; TRBD2 fits 9 bases in the junction. The receptor was derived from a woman in her twenties or thirties in good health. The sequencing input was central memory CD4+ T cells from blood. The DNA sequence is given as TGTGCCAGCAGCTTATTTAGCGGGAGTATTTCTGCAGATACGCAGTATTTT. Its protein is CASSLFSGSISADTQYF. Reference TRBV7-9 and TRBJ2-3 genes cover what lies past the CDR3, so the full variable domain is DTGVSQNPRHKITKRGQNVTFRCDPISEHNRLYWYRQTLGQGPEFLTYFQNEAQLEKSRLLSDRFSAERPKGSFSTLEIQRTEQGDSAMYLCASSLFSGSISADTQYFGPGTRLTVL.